Shown below are 14 T cell receptor beta chains from a single sample sequenced in a study of cytomegalovirus exposure and HLA in healthy donors. The PCR employed 60 Vbeta primers together with 13 Jbeta primers. The data were produced by immunoSEQ multiplex PCR, yet TCRdb's version contains in-frame clones alone and is incomplete. The table lists roughly 98,000 clones, 65% to 85% of them singletons. The sequencing input was PBMCs. The receptors come from a woman in her seventies in good health and CMV-seropositive.

The CDR3 loop is CSVDTIGNNYGYTF. CDR3 sequence (DNA): TGCAGCGTGGACACCATCGGAAACAACTATGGCTACACCTTC. This sequence joins TRBV29-1 and TRBJ1-2; D perhaps matches TRBD1 (5 bases). Germline CDR1 is SQVTM and CDR2 is ANQGSEA. The CDR3 runs 14 residues. The V end lost 6 bases, the J end lost 2 bases, and 16 bases lay between the germline ends.

The gene calls are TRBV10-3 and TRBJ1-4; 7 bases line up with TRBD1. Looked up from germline, CDR1 is ENHRY and CDR2 is SYGVKD. J was trimmed by 0 bases and V by 10 bases; bases with no gene match: 8. CDR3 size: 15 residues. The CDR3 loop reads CATKTGTATNEKLFF. In nucleotides, the CDR3 is TGTGCCACCAAGACTGGGACAGCAACTAATGAAAAACTGTTTTTT.

This clone showed up just once. The V gene is TRBV19, the J gene TRBJ1-4; tentatively, D is TRBD1 (6 bases). CDR3 length: 16 residues. Between the trimmed V and J ends, which lost 5 bases and 0 bases, there was a span of 13 bases. In germline, CDR1 is LNHDA, CDR2 SQIVND (reference sequence). The CDR3 coding sequence is TGTGCCAGTAGTGGCCTCCGGACAGCAACTAATGAAAAACTGTTTTTT. Translation gives CASSGLRTATNEKLFF.

On this clone: One end of the junction does not line up with germline, which may come from a read error. The rearrangement joins TRBV29-1 to TRBJ2-7; 12 positions match TRBD2. Germline CDR1 reads SQVTM; CDR2 reads ANQGSEA. The CDR3 is 13 residues long. CDR3 protein: CGVASGRAYEQYF. The CDR3 bases are TGCGGCGTCGCTAGCGGGAGGGCTTACGAGCAGTACTTC.

A few counts support this clone. The V gene is TRBV5-4, the J gene TRBJ1-2, with 8 bases matching TRBD1. The trim removed 0 bases at V and 12 bases at J, leaving 4 bases unmatched. CDR1 and CDR2 (germline): SGHNT, YYREEE (reference sequence). The CDR3 is 12 amino acids. The CDR3 sequence: CASSLERQGNTF. The CDR3 coding sequence is TGTGCCAGCAGCTTGGAGAGACAGGGGAACACCTTC.

CDR3: CASSGGQDYGYTF. In DNA form, the CDR3 reads TGTGCCAGCAGCGGGGGACAGGATTATGGCTACACCTTC. The chain couples TRBV7-2 to TRBJ1-2; 8 bases are a match to TRBD1. With 5 bases clipped from V and 5 bases from J, the junction kept 4 bases outside the gene matches. Germline loops: CDR1 SGHTA, CDR2 FQGNSA. This CDR3 is built from 13 residues.

V and J are TRBV10-2 and TRBJ2-7; TRBD1 aligns across 8 bases. Germline CDR1 WSHSY, CDR2 SAAADI. Trimming cost V 1 base and J 2 bases; bases outside gene matches: 7. The CDR3 runs to 16 residues. The CDR3 region has the DNA TGCGCCAGCAGTGAGTTGCTTGGGACAGGACCCTACGAGCAGTACTTC. Residues: CASSELLGTGPYEQYF.

For this clone: Relative to the germline gene, one junction end is altered; a read error may explain this. The rearrangement uses TRBV7-7 and TRBJ2-5; the D gene is possibly TRBD2 (6 bases). There are 14 residues in the CDR3. CDR1 and CDR2 (germline): SSHAT, FNYEAQ (reference sequence). The CDR3 here is CASSRAGMGETQYF. As DNA, the CDR3 is TGTGCTAGCAGTCGAGCGGGTATGGGAGAGACCCAGTACTTC.

The V gene is TRBV19, the J gene TRBJ2-5; 9 bases map to TRBD1. The germline CDR1 and CDR2 sequences are LNHDA and SQIVND (reference sequence). The ends lost 9 bases at V and 3 bases at J; junction bases unmatched: 14. The CDR3 has 16 amino acids. CDR3 DNA sequence: TGTGCCAGCCGCGGGACAGGGTCCACTTACAAAGAGACCCAGTACTTC. Translating it yields CASRGTGSTYKETQYF. The variable domain in full, completed from reference TRBV19 and TRBJ2-5, reads DGGITQSPKYLFRKEGQNVTLSCEQNLNHDAMYWYRQDPGQGLRLIYYSQIVNDFQKGDIAEGYSVSREKKESFPLTVTSAQKNPTAFYLCASRGTGSTYKETQYFGPGTRLLVL.

The V and J genes are TRBV5-1 and TRBJ1-1; D ambiguous. CDR1 SGHRS and CDR2 YFSETQ come from the germline V gene. The CDR3 is made up of 13 amino acids. Trimming pared 6 bases from V and 4 bases from J, leaving 13 bases between. CDR3 residues: CASTVAAGTEAFF. Written as DNA, the CDR3 is TGCGCCAGCACCGTGGCGGCGGGCACTGAAGCTTTCTTT.

J is TRBJ2-3 and V is TRBV28, with D uncertain. The germline V and J ends were trimmed by 6 bases and 4 bases, with 14 bases remaining between them. This CDR3 region has 14 residues. Germline CDR1 and CDR2: MDHEN and SYDVKM. CDR3 sequence reads: CASSSESRSDTQYF. CDR3 nucleotide sequence: TGTGCCAGCAGCTCCGAATCCAGGTCAGATACGCAGTATTTT.

This chain uses TRBV7-8 with TRBJ2-4; 7 positions agree with TRBD1. Unmatched junction bases numbered 10, after V lost 4 bases and J lost 1 base. The CDR3 spans 17 residues. Germline V lookup: CDR1 SGHVS, CDR2 FQNEAQ. The CDR3: CASSWVKTGRAKNIQYF. In DNA form, the CDR3 reads TGTGCCAGCAGCTGGGTAAAGACAGGGCGGGCCAAAAACATTCAGTACTTC.

The chain couples TRBV29-1 to TRBJ2-5; the match to TRBD1 covers 7 bases. This CDR3 is 14 amino acids long. Germline loops: CDR1 SQVTM, CDR2 ANQGSEA. The ends lost 3 bases at V and 5 bases at J; junction bases unmatched: 9. This CDR3 is CSVDGTAGGETQYF. In DNA, the CDR3 is TGCAGCGTTGACGGGACAGCCGGCGGGGAGACCCAGTACTTC.

Points on this clone: The junction departs from germline at one end; a sequencing error may be responsible. The V call is TRBV7-9, the J call TRBJ2-7, with 9 bases aligning to TRBD1. CDR1 SEHNR and CDR2 FQNEAQ come from the germline V gene (reference sequence). The CDR3 consists of 16 residues. In DNA, the CDR3 is TGTTCCAGCAGCCCGGGACAGGGCGTCGGCGGGCACGAGCAGTACTTC. Translated: CSSSPGQGVGGHEQYF.